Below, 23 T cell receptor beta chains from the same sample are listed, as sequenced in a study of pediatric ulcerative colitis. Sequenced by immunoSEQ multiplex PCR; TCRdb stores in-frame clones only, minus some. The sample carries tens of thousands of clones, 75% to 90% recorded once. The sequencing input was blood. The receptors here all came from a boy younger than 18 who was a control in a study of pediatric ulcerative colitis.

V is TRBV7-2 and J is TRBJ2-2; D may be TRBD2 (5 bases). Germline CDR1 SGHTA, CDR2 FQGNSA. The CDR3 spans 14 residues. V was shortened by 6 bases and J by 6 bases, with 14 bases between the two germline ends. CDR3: CASRERTEAGELFF. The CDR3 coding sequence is TGTGCCAGCAGAGAAAGGACGGAGGCCGGGGAGCTGTTTTTT.

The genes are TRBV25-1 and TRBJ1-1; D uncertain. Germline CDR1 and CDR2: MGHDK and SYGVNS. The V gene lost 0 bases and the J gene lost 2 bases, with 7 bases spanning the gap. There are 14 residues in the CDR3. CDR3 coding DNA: TGTGCCAGCAGTGAATATTGGGGAAACACTGAAGCTTTCTTT. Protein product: CASSEYWGNTEAFF.

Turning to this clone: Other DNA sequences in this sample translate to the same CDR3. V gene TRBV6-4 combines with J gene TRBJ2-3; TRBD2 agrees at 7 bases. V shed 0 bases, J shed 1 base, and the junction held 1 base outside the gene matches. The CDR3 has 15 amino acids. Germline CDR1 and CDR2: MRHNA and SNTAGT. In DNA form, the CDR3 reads TGTGCCAGCAGTGACTCGAGCGGGGGCACAGATACGCAGTATTTT. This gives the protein CASSDSSGGTDTQYF.

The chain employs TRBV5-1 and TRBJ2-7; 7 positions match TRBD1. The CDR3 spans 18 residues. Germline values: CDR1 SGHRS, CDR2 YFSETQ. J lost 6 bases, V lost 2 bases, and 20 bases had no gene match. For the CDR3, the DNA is TGCGCCAGCAGCTTTTCTCCAGGACCCGACAGGGACGATATCGAGCAGTACTTC. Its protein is CASSFSPGPDRDDIEQYF.

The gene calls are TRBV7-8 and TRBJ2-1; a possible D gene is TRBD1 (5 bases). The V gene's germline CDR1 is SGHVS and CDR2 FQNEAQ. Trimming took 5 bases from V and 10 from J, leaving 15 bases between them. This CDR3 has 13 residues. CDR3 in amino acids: CASSLRTQREQFF. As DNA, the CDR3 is TGTGCCAGCAGCCTAAGGACACAACGGGAGCAGTTCTTC.

CDR3 DNA sequence: TGTGCCAGCAGCCTAAAGGTAGGAGAGACCCAGTACTTC. Encoded protein: CASSLKVGETQYF. V is TRBV7-2 and J is TRBJ2-5, with D hard to call. CDR1 and CDR2 (germline): SGHTA, FQGNSA. The CDR3 runs to 13 residues. V was trimmed by 5 bases and J by 4 bases, leaving 11 bases between them.

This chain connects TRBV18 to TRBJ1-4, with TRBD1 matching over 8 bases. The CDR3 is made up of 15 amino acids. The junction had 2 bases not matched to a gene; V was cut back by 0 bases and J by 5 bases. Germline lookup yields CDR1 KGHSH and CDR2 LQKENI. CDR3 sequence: CASSPPGQENEKLFF. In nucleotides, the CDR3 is TGTGCCAGCTCACCACCGGGACAGGAAAATGAAAAACTGTTTTTT.

Here the CDR3 DNA reads TGTGCCAGCAGGCCGACAGATTCGTACGAGCAGTACTTC. Its protein product is CASRPTDSYEQYF. J is TRBJ2-7 and V is TRBV21-1; TRBD1, the table's D call, was not compared with the DNA. TRBV21-1 is a recognized pseudogene. The CDR3 sequence is 13 residues long.

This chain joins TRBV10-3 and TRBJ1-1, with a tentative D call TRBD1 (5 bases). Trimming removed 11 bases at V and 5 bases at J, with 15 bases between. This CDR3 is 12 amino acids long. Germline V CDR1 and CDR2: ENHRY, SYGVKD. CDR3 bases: TGTGCCGCACGGGGGTTGGGAACTGAAGCTTTCTTT. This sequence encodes CAARGLGTEAFF.

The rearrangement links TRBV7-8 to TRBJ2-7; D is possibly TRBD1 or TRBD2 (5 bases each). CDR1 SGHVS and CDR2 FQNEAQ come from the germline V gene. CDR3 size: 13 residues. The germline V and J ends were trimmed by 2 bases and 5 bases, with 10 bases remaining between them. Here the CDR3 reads CASSLMVGDEQYF. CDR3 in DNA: TGTGCCAGCAGCTTAATGGTGGGGGACGAGCAGTACTTC.

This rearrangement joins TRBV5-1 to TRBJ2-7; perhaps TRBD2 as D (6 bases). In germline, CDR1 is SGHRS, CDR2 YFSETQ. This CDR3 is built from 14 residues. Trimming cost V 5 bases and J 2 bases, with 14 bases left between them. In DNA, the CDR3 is TGCGCCAGCAGTTTTCCCGGGAGTCCCTACGAGCAGTACTTC. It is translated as CASSFPGSPYEQYF.

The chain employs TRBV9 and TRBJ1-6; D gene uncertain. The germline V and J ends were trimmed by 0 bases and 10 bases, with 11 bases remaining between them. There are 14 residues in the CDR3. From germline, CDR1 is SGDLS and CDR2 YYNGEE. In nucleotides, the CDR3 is TGTGCCAGCAGCGTAGGGCCTTCACGATCACCCCTCCACTTT. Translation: CASSVGPSRSPLHF.

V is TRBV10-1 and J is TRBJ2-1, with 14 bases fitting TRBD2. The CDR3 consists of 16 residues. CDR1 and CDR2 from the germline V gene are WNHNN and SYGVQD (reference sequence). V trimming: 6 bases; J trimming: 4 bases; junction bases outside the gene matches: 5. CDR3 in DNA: TGCGCCAGCAGAGGGACTAGCGGGAGCTCTTACAATGAGCAGTTCTTC. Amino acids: CASRGTSGSSYNEQFF.

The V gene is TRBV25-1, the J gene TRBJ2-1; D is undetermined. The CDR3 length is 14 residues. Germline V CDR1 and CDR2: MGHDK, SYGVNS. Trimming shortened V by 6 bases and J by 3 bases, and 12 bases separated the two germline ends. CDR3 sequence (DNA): TGTGCCAGCAGCGCGAAGAGGCGCTACAATGAGCAGTTCTTC. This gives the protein CASSAKRRYNEQFF.

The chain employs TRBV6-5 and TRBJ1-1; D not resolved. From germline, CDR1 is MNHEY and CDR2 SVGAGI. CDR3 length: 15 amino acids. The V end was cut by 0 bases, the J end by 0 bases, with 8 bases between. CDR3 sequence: CASSYSALMNTEAFF. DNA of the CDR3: TGTGCCAGCAGTTACTCGGCACTTATGAACACTGAAGCTTTCTTT.

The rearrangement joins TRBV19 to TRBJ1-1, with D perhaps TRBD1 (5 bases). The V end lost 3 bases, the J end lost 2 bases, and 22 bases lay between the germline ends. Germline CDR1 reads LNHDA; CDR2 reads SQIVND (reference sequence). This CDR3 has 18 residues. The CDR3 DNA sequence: TGTGCCAGTAGTATCGTTTTTCGCAGGGCCGACTCCAACACTGAAGCTTTCTTT. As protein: CASSIVFRRADSNTEAFF.

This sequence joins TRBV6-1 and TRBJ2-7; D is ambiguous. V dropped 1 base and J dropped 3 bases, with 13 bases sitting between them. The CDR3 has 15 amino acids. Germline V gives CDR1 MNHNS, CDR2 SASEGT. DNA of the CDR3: TGTGCCAGCAGTGAAGGGGCAGGTCGCATCTACGAGCAGTACTTC. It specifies CASSEGAGRIYEQYF.

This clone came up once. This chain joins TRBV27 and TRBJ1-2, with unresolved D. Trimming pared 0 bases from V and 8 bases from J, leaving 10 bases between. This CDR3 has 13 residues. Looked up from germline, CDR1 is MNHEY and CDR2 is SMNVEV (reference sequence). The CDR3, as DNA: TGTGCCAGCAGTTTATCCTTTGGAGGGGGCTACACCTTC. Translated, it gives CASSLSFGGGYTF.

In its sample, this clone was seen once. Here the CDR3 DNA reads TGCAGCGCCGCGACTAGCGCGAACACCGGGGAGCTGTTTTTT. This translates into CSAATSANTGELFF. The chain uses TRBV29-1 and TRBJ2-2; 8 positions agree with TRBD2. This CDR3 comprises 14 residues. CDR1 is SQVTM, CDR2 ANQGSEA, per germline. The V gene end was trimmed by 7 bases and the J gene end by 0 bases; junction bases not matched to a gene: 4.

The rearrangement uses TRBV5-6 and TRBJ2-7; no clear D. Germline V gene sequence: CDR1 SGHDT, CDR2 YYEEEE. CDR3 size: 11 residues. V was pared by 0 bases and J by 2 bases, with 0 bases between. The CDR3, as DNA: TGTGCCAGCAGCTTGGCCTACGAGCAGTACTTC. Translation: CASSLAYEQYF. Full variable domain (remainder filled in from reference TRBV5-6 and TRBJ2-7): DAGVTQSPTHLIKTRGQQVTLRCSPKSGHDTVSWYQQALGQGPQFIFQYYEEEERQRGNFPDRFSGHQFPNYSSELNVNALLLGDSALYLCASSLAYEQYFGPGTRLTVT.

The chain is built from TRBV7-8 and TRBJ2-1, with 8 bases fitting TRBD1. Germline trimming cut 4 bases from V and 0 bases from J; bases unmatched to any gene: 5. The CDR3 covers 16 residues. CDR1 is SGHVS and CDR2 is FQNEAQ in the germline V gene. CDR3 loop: CASSYGDRSSYNEQFF. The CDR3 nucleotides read TGTGCCAGCAGCTATGGGGACAGGAGCTCCTACAATGAGCAGTTCTTC.

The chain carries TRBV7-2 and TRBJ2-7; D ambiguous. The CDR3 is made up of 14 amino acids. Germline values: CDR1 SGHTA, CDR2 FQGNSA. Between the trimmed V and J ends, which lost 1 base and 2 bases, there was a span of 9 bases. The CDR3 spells CASSLVRDTYEQYF. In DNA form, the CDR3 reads TGTGCCAGCAGCTTAGTTCGAGACACCTACGAGCAGTACTTC.

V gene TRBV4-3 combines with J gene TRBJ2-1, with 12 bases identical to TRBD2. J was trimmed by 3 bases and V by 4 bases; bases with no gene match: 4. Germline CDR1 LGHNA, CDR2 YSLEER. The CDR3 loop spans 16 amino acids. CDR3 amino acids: CASSPGLAGDYNEQFF. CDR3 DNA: TGCGCCAGCAGCCCGGGACTAGCGGGTGACTACAATGAGCAGTTCTTC.